This T cell receptor beta chain is drawn from a study of T-cell memory formation after mild COVID-19. The germline V gene has CDR1 WSHSY and CDR2 SAAADI. This CDR3 has 13 amino acids. Trimming removed 10 bases from V and 5 bases from J; junction bases left unmatched: 8. TCRdb redid the calling of the 5' RACE reads with MiXCR, one entry per CDR3 protein. The sample holds some 210,000 distinct CDR3 sequences, 10% seen once. In its sample, this clonotype was seen a few times. The V call is TRBV10-2, the J call TRBJ1-2; 9 positions agree with TRBD1. The receptor's source is a man aged 18 to 29 who had mild COVID-19 (a few samples of this study predate the infection). Cell type and time point are not known. What was sequenced was PBMCs or a T cell subset sorted from them (not recorded which). CDR3 bases: TGCGCCACCCAACCGGGACAGGGTTATGGCTACACCTTC. This gives the protein CATQPGQGYGYTF.